A selection of T cell receptor beta chains follows, all from one sample in a study of blood T cell repertoires in COVID-19. Repertoires were generated with immunoSEQ multiplex PCR, while TCRdb's copy carries only in-frame clones and drops some. Of approximately 32,000 clones listed, roughly 91% are singletons. Sequencing input: peripheral blood. These receptors were collected from a man aged 60 to 69 with active COVID-19. Each CDR3 is given with its conserved first and last residue. A D gene is named only where the DNA matches it firmly. Clone size is given for some rows only: seen once, a few or many times, or a class if the clone is expanded.

J gene: TRBJ1-1; clone size: -; D gene: TRBD1; V gene: TRBV4-2; CDR3 protein: CASSPGQLGDTEAFF; CDR3 DNA: TGTGCCAGCAGCCCGGGACAGTTGGGGGACACTGAAGCTTTCTTT
J gene: TRBJ2-5; clone size: -; D gene: -; V gene: TRBV7-7; CDR3 protein: CASSLQAGREETQYF; CDR3 DNA: TGTGCTAGCAGCTTACAGGCGGGAAGGGAAGAGACCCAGTACTTC
J gene: TRBJ1-2; clone size: few; D gene: -; V gene: TRBV19; CDR3 protein: CASSSWTVPGYTF; CDR3 DNA: TGTGCCAGTAGTTCATGGACAGTTCCTGGCTACACCTTC
J gene: TRBJ2-1; clone size: -; D gene: TRBD1; V gene: TRBV27; CDR3 protein: CASSPTGYSYNEQFF; CDR3 DNA: TGTGCCAGCAGCCCGACAGGGTACTCCTACAATGAGCAGTTCTTC
J gene: TRBJ2-5; clone size: -; D gene: TRBD2; V gene: TRBV6-2/TRBV6-3; CDR3 protein: CASSYIASGGARETQYF; CDR3 DNA: TGTGCCAGCAGTTACATAGCCAGCGGGGGGGCCAGAGAGACCCAGTACTTC
J gene: TRBJ1-1; clone size: -; D gene: TRBD1; V gene: TRBV3-1/TRBV3-2; CDR3 protein: CASSQAGQGRRNTEAFF; CDR3 DNA: TGTGCCAGCAGCCAAGCGGGACAGGGGAGGCGAAACACTGAAGCTTTCTTT
J gene: TRBJ2-1; clone size: -; D gene: TRBD2; V gene: TRBV7-2; CDR3 protein: CASSLAAGGAYNEQFF; CDR3 DNA: TGTGCCAGCAGCCTTGCAGCGGGAGGGGCCTACAATGAGCAGTTCTTC
J gene: TRBJ2-3; clone size: once; D gene: TRBD2; V gene: TRBV24-1; CDR3 protein: CATSDNSGGRTDTQYF; CDR3 DNA: TGTGCCACCAGTGATAATAGCGGGGGGAGAACAGATACGCAGTATTTT
J gene: TRBJ2-7; clone size: few; D gene: TRBD2; V gene: TRBV4-1; CDR3 protein: CASSLAGQTYEQYF; CDR3 DNA: TGCGCCAGCAGCCTAGCGGGACAAACCTACGAGCAGTACTTC
J gene: TRBJ2-5; clone size: -; D gene: TRBD1; V gene: TRBV25-1; CDR3 protein: CASSSGQGEETQYF; CDR3 DNA: TGTGCCAGCAGCTCTGGGCAGGGGGAAGAGACCCAGTACTTC
J gene: TRBJ1-1; clone size: once; D gene: -; V gene: TRBV11-1; CDR3 protein: CASRPAQGRAEAFF; CDR3 DNA: TGTGCCAGCAGACCAGCTCAGGGCCGGGCTGAAGCTTTCTTT
J gene: TRBJ2-1; clone size: -; D gene: TRBD2; V gene: TRBV18; CDR3 protein: CASSGSGGRDNEQFF; CDR3 DNA: TGTGCCAGCTCAGGTAGCGGGGGACGGGACAATGAGCAGTTCTTC
J gene: TRBJ2-2; clone size: -; D gene: TRBD1; V gene: TRBV9; CDR3 protein: CASSVRDREAGELFF; CDR3 DNA: TGTGCCAGCAGCGTCCGGGACAGGGAGGCCGGGGAGCTGTTTTTT
J gene: TRBJ1-6; clone size: -; D gene: -; V gene: TRBV19; CDR3 protein: CASSITAEVDSPLHF; CDR3 DNA: TGTGCCAGTAGTATAACGGCGGAGGTTGATTCACCCCTCCACTTT
J gene: TRBJ2-5; clone size: -; D gene: -; V gene: TRBV9; CDR3 protein: CASSVGAGNQETQYF; CDR3 DNA: TGTGCCAGCAGCGTAGGTGCAGGTAACCAAGAGACCCAGTACTTC
J gene: TRBJ1-4; clone size: -; D gene: TRBD1; V gene: TRBV4-2; CDR3 protein: CASSQDQGGGSEKLFF; CDR3 DNA: TGTGCCAGCAGCCAAGATCAAGGGGGCGGAAGCGAAAAACTGTTTTTT
J gene: TRBJ2-2; clone size: -; D gene: -; V gene: TRBV5-1; CDR3 protein: CASSLHGDWDTGELFF; CDR3 DNA: TGCGCCAGCAGCTTGCACGGGGATTGGGACACCGGGGAGCTGTTTTTT
J gene: TRBJ1-6; clone size: -; D gene: -; V gene: TRBV7-3; CDR3 protein: CASSQVAANNSPLHF; CDR3 DNA: TGTGCCAGCAGTCAAGTGGCCGCAAATAATTCACCCCTCCACTTT
J gene: TRBJ1-2; clone size: -; D gene: TRBD1; V gene: TRBV7-9; CDR3 protein: CASSLAPDRVDYGYTF; CDR3 DNA: TGTGCCAGCAGCTTAGCGCCGGACAGGGTTGACTATGGCTACACCTTC
J gene: TRBJ1-1; clone size: -; D gene: -; V gene: TRBV6-2/TRBV6-3; CDR3 protein: CASSYSPRGLGMNTEAFF; CDR3 DNA: TGTGCCAGCAGTTACTCCCCCAGGGGTTTGGGGATGAACACTGAAGCTTTCTTT
J gene: TRBJ1-2; clone size: -; D gene: -; V gene: TRBV18; CDR3 protein: CASSPTGLNNYGYTF; CDR3 DNA: TGTGCCAGCTCACCGACAGGTTTAAATAACTATGGCTACACCTTC
J gene: TRBJ2-7; clone size: -; D gene: TRBD1; V gene: TRBV7-2; CDR3 protein: CASSLAPGQGEQYF; CDR3 DNA: TGTGCCAGCAGCTTAGCCCCGGGACAGGGCGAGCAGTACTTC
J gene: TRBJ2-3; clone size: -; D gene: TRBD2; V gene: TRBV5-6; CDR3 protein: CASSLAGRGGRVTDTQYF; CDR3 DNA: TGTGCCAGCAGCTTGGCTGGGCGGGGGGGCAGAGTGACAGATACGCAGTATTTT
J gene: TRBJ1-2; clone size: -; D gene: -; V gene: TRBV12-5; CDR3 protein: CASGLDQEGYGYTF; CDR3 DNA: TGTGCTAGTGGTTTGGATCAGGAGGGCTATGGCTACACCTTC
J gene: TRBJ2-3; clone size: -; D gene: -; V gene: TRBV29-1; CDR3 protein: CSVGASGGDTQYF; CDR3 DNA: TGCAGCGTGGGGGCTAGCGGTGGAGATACGCAGTATTTT
J gene: TRBJ2-7; clone size: -; D gene: TRBD2; V gene: TRBV5-6; CDR3 protein: CASSLTGTSGEQYF; CDR3 DNA: TGTGCCAGCAGCTTAACCGGGACTAGCGGCGAGCAGTACTTC
J gene: TRBJ2-5; clone size: -; D gene: -; V gene: TRBV7-9; CDR3 protein: CASSAWDFQETQYF; CDR3 DNA: TGTGCCAGCAGCGCATGGGACTTCCAAGAGACCCAGTACTTC
J gene: TRBJ2-3; clone size: -; D gene: TRBD2; V gene: TRBV7-8; CDR3 protein: CASSLELAGDGRDTQYF; CDR3 DNA: TGTGCCAGCAGCTTAGAGCTAGCGGGAGACGGGAGAGATACGCAGTATTTT
J gene: TRBJ2-5; clone size: -; D gene: -; V gene: TRBV4-2; CDR3 protein: CASSPLADRETQYF; CDR3 DNA: TGTGCCAGCAGCCCTCTAGCCGACCGGGAGACCCAGTACTTC
J gene: TRBJ2-7; clone size: -; D gene: -; V gene: TRBV4-1; CDR3 protein: CASSQDHRRGSSYEQYF; CDR3 DNA: TGCGCCAGCAGCCAAGATCATCGGCGGGGAAGCTCCTACGAGCAGTACTTC
J gene: TRBJ1-1; clone size: once; D gene: TRBD1; V gene: TRBV29-1; CDR3 protein: CSASGTGFEAFF; CDR3 DNA: TGCAGCGCATCCGGGACAGGGTTTGAAGCTTTCTTT
J gene: TRBJ2-2; clone size: -; D gene: TRBD1; V gene: TRBV6-6; CDR3 protein: CASSYLGQALTGELFF; CDR3 DNA: TGTGCCAGCAGTTACTTGGGACAGGCCCTCACCGGGGAGCTGTTTTTT
J gene: TRBJ2-1; clone size: -; D gene: TRBD2; V gene: TRBV7-2; CDR3 protein: CASSLSLAVYNEQFF; CDR3 DNA: TGTGCCAGCAGCCTCTCACTAGCGGTCTACAATGAGCAGTTCTTC
J gene: TRBJ1-1; clone size: -; D gene: -; V gene: TRBV2; CDR3 protein: CASSAPGGDTEAFF; CDR3 DNA: TGTGCCAGCAGCGCACCGGGGGGGGACACTGAAGCTTTCTTT
J gene: TRBJ2-7; clone size: -; D gene: -; V gene: TRBV14; CDR3 protein: CASSQDRAKQYF; CDR3 DNA: TGTGCCAGCAGCCAAGACAGGGCGAAGCAGTACTTC
J gene: TRBJ1-4; clone size: -; D gene: -; V gene: TRBV7-8; CDR3 protein: CASSGGRQGKKLFF; CDR3 DNA: TGTGCCAGCAGCGGAGGGCGGCAGGGGAAAAAACTGTTTTTT
J gene: TRBJ2-1; clone size: -; D gene: -; V gene: TRBV5-6; CDR3 protein: CASGIQGGSYNEQFF; CDR3 DNA: TGTGCCAGCGGGATCCAGGGGGGTTCCTACAATGAGCAGTTCTTC
J gene: TRBJ2-3; clone size: few; D gene: TRBD1; V gene: TRBV4-2; CDR3 protein: CASSHQQGAEGTQYF; CDR3 DNA: TGTGCCAGCAGCCATCAACAGGGGGCAGAGGGTACGCAGTATTTT
J gene: TRBJ1-1; clone size: -; D gene: TRBD1; V gene: TRBV29-1; CDR3 protein: CSVEVTGPSTEAFF; CDR3 DNA: TGCAGCGTTGAAGTGACAGGGCCATCCACTGAAGCTTTCTTT
J gene: TRBJ2-1; clone size: -; D gene: TRBD2; V gene: TRBV6-1; CDR3 protein: CASSVNFIAGVGNEQFF; CDR3 DNA: TGTGCCAGCAGTGTGAACTTCATAGCGGGGGTAGGCAATGAGCAGTTCTTC
J gene: TRBJ2-7; clone size: once; D gene: TRBD1; V gene: TRBV5-4; CDR3 protein: CASKTPGQGEYEQYF; CDR3 DNA: TGTGCCAGCAAGACTCCGGGACAGGGGGAGTACGAGCAGTACTTC
J gene: TRBJ2-7; clone size: -; D gene: TRBD1; V gene: TRBV7-7; CDR3 protein: CASSYDRGGEQYF; CDR3 DNA: TGTGCTAGCAGTTACGACAGGGGAGGCGAGCAGTACTTC
J gene: TRBJ2-7; clone size: -; D gene: TRBD1; V gene: TRBV11-1; CDR3 protein: CASSSPGQGTAEQYF; CDR3 DNA: TGTGCCAGCAGCTCCCCGGGACAGGGTACGGCCGAGCAGTACTTC
J gene: TRBJ2-3; clone size: -; D gene: -; V gene: TRBV7-3; CDR3 protein: CASSSQAGGEQYF; CDR3 DNA: TGTGCCAGCAGCTCCCAAGCGGGCGGAGAGCAGTATTTT
J gene: TRBJ2-7; clone size: -; D gene: -; V gene: TRBV11-2; CDR3 protein: CASSLDLPHSFSSYEQYF; CDR3 DNA: TGTGCCAGCAGCTTAGATCTTCCCCACAGTTTTAGCTCCTACGAGCAGTACTTC
J gene: TRBJ1-1; clone size: -; D gene: -; V gene: TRBV18; CDR3 protein: CASSAGGTEAFF; CDR3 DNA: TGTGCCAGCTCGGCCGGAGGGACTGAAGCTTTCTTT
J gene: TRBJ2-2; clone size: once; D gene: -; V gene: TRBV6-6; CDR3 protein: CASSAGSSIITGELFF; CDR3 DNA: TGTGCCAGCAGCGCAGGCAGCTCTATTATCACCGGGGAGCTGTTTTTT
J gene: TRBJ2-7; clone size: -; D gene: TRBD2; V gene: TRBV6-5; CDR3 protein: CASSYRSGTSRAEQYF; CDR3 DNA: TGTGCCAGCAGTTACAGGTCTGGGACTAGCAGGGCCGAGCAGTACTTC
J gene: TRBJ2-4; clone size: -; D gene: -; V gene: TRBV4-2; CDR3 protein: CASSQEDNTRKNIQYF; CDR3 DNA: TGTGCCAGCAGCCAAGAGGACAACACGCGCAAAAACATTCAGTACTTC
J gene: TRBJ2-1; clone size: -; D gene: -; V gene: TRBV5-4; CDR3 protein: CASSLLGWGVANEQFF; CDR3 DNA: TGTGCCAGCAGCTTGTTGGGTTGGGGGGTAGCCAATGAGCAGTTCTTC
J gene: TRBJ2-7; clone size: -; D gene: -; V gene: TRBV7-9; CDR3 protein: CASSPRQVGGEQYF; CDR3 DNA: TGTGCCAGCAGCCCAAGACAGGTAGGGGGCGAGCAGTACTTC